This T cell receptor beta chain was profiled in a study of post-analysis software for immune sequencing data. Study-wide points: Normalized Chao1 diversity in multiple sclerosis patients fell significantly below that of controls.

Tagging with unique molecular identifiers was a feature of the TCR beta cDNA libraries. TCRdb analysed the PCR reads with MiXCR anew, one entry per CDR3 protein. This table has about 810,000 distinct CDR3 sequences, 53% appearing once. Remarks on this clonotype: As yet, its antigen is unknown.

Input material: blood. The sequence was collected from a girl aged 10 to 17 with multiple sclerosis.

In DNA form, the CDR3 reads TGTGCCAGCAGTTACCGCCGGGACAGGGGCTCTTTCGGGCGGAACACTGAAGCTTTCTTT. This codes for CASSYRRDRGSFGRNTEAFF. The chain recombines TRBV6-5 with TRBJ1-1, with TRBD1 identical over 10 bases. The CDR3 loop spans 20 amino acids. The V gene's germline CDR1 is MNHEY and CDR2 SVGAGI. Unmatched junction bases numbered 16, after V lost 2 bases and J lost 1 base.